This T cell receptor beta chain was observed in a study of cytomegalovirus exposure and HLA in healthy donors. Overall study findings and caveats: Researchers reported that a few CMV-associated chains were confirmed in vitro as CMV antigen-specific. It was 164 TCR beta chains that were listed as cytomegalovirus-associated.

These donors, healthy bone marrow donors, were studied. To note about this clone: The antigen is undetermined.

The CDR3 sequence is 14 residues long. The V gene's germline CDR1 is SEHNR and CDR2 FQNEAQ (reference sequence). Trimming removed 5 bases from V and 6 bases from J, with 14 bases in between. Researchers ran the PCR with 60 Vbeta and 13 Jbeta primers. Libraries were prepared by immunoSEQ multiplex PCR; TCRdb keeps only in-frame clonotypes and omits some of them. The sample has approximately 280,000 clones, roughly 88% seen once. The chain is built from TRBV7-9 and TRBJ1-3; D might be TRBD1 (6 bases). The receptor was isolated from a man aged 40-50 years in good health and CMV-seropositive. The sequenced sample consisted of PBMCs. Written as DNA, the CDR3 is TGTGCCAGCAGCCACCGGGACAAAACAAACACCATATATTTT. Protein sequence: CASSHRDKTNTIYF.